This T cell receptor beta chain stems from a study of T cells in localized non-small cell lung cancer. The V gene's germline CDR1 is SQVTM and CDR2 ANQGSEA. The CDR3 runs to 14 residues. V was pared by 3 bases and J by 0 bases, with 11 bases between. Some clones are missing from TCRdb's copy, which holds only in-frame ones; the method was immunoSEQ multiplex PCR. The sample contains 20,000 to 30,000 clones, around 88% of which appear only once. The rearrangement uses TRBV29-1 and TRBJ2-5, with a tentative D call TRBD1 (5 bases). Sequenced here: peripheral blood, sampled before any cancer treatment. This receptor was identified in a female donor aged 60 or older with stage I lung adenocarcinoma. CDR3 residues: CSVEYRMYQETQYF. DNA of the CDR3: TGCAGCGTTGAGTACAGGATGTACCAAGAGACCCAGTACTTC.